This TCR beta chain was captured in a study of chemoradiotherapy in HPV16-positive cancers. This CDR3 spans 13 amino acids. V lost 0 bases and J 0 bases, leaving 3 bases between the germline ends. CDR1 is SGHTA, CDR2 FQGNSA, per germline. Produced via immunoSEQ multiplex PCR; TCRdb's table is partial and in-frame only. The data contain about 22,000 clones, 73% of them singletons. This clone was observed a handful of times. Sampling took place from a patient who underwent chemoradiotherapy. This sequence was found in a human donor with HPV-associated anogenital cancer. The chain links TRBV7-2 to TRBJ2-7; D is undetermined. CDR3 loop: CASSLASSYEQYF. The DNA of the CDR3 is TGTGCCAGCAGCTTAGCTAGCTCCTACGAGCAGTACTTC.